These 14 T cell receptor beta chains were sequenced from one sample in a study of OX40 agonist ivuxolimab in advanced cancers. The table came from immunoSEQ multiplex PCR; TCRdb's copy has only in-frame clones and leaves some out. Among about 82,000 clones listed, over 75% were seen once. Source: CD4+ or CD8+ T cells sorted from blood, taken in a trial of the OX40 agonist ivuxolimab. The receptors stem from an adult with an advanced solid tumor such as melanoma, head and neck, liver or kidney cancer.

The J gene is TRBJ2-1, the V gene TRBV19; possibly TRBD2 for D (6 bases). Germline CDR1 is LNHDA and CDR2 is SQIVND (reference sequence). The CDR3 totals 12 residues. V lost 5 bases to trimming and J lost 10 bases, with 12 bases between them. The CDR3 DNA reads as TGTGCCAGTAGTGGACTAAGTTACGAGCAGTTCTTC. Translated, it gives CASSGLSYEQFF.

This clone was seen once. This chain links TRBV10-3 with TRBJ2-1; D ambiguous. Looked up from germline, CDR1 is ENHRY and CDR2 is SYGVKD. This CDR3 contains 15 residues. The V end lost 6 bases, the J end lost 7 bases, and 19 bases lay between the germline ends. The CDR3 DNA follows: TGTGCCATCAGCGAGACGGGCCCCCCCCGGAATGAGCAGTTCTTC. Translation: CAISETGPPRNEQFF.

The chain carries TRBV9 and TRBJ2-1; D is unresolved. Per germline, CDR1 SGDLS and CDR2 YYNGEE. The length of the CDR3 is 13 residues. Trimming left V 1 base short and J 4 bases short, with 6 bases between. CDR3 region: CASSVSEYNEQFF. The CDR3 DNA is TGTGCCAGCAGCGTATCAGAATACAATGAGCAGTTCTTC.

This chain joins TRBV30 and TRBJ1-2; D call uncertain. CDR3 length: 12 amino acids. Germline CDR1 and CDR2: GTSNPN and SVGIG (reference sequence). The V end was cut by 3 bases, the J end by 8 bases, with 13 bases between. The CDR3 DNA follows: TGTGCCTGGAGCGACTCCGAAGTGGGCTACACCTTC. Protein sequence: CAWSDSEVGYTF.

V and J are TRBV4-3 and TRBJ2-1; D gene ambiguous. This CDR3 is built from 13 residues. Looked up from germline, CDR1 is LGHNA and CDR2 is YSLEER. V lost 0 bases, J lost 5 bases, and 5 bases lay in between. The CDR3, as DNA: TGCGCCAGCAGCCAAGATGGACACAATGAGCAGTTCTTC. Amino acid sequence: CASSQDGHNEQFF.

J is TRBJ2-3 and V is TRBV19; 10 bases map to TRBD2. This CDR3 contains 15 residues. J was trimmed by 5 bases and V by 4 bases; bases with no gene match: 6. The germline CDR1 and CDR2 sequences are LNHDA and SQIVND (reference sequence). The CDR3 bases are TGTGCCAGTAGTACCTTAGCGGGAGGTGGAGATACGCAGTATTTT. Amino acids: CASSTLAGGGDTQYF.

The V and J genes are TRBV11-2 and TRBJ2-5; TRBD2 matches at 16 bases. The CDR3 length is 18 residues. The junction had 9 bases not matched to a gene; V was cut back by 4 bases and J by 4 bases. Germline CDR1 is SGHAT and CDR2 is FQNNGV. The CDR3 spells CASSSAGGLAGGRETQYF. The CDR3 region has the DNA TGTGCCAGCAGCTCAGCGGGGGGACTAGCGGGAGGGAGAGAGACCCAGTACTTC.

The J gene is TRBJ2-7, the V gene TRBV6-5; D remains ambiguous. The germline gives CDR1 MNHEY, CDR2 SVGAGI. The CDR3 runs 13 residues. With 8 bases removed from V and 2 bases from J, the gap between germline ends came to 13 bases. The CDR3: CASVSSRTYEQYF. DNA of the CDR3: TGTGCCAGCGTTTCTTCCAGAACCTACGAGCAGTACTTC.

This rearrangement joins TRBV19 to TRBJ1-6; a weak D match, TRBD1 (5 bases). Trimming shortened V by 8 bases and J by 4 bases, and 12 bases separated the two germline ends. The germline CDR1 and CDR2 sequences are LNHDA and SQIVND (reference sequence). The CDR3 extends over 14 amino acids. The CDR3 spells CASRDGIYNSPLHF. The CDR3 DNA follows: TGTGCCAGTCGGGACGGAATTTATAATTCACCCCTCCACTTT.

The V call is TRBV5-1, the J call TRBJ1-4; D might be TRBD1 (5 bases). V was cut by 5 bases and J by 2 bases, with 13 bases left in between. The CDR3 is 15 residues long. Germline V gene lookup returns CDR1 SGHRS and CDR2 YFSETQ. CDR3 amino acids: CASRRPGTTNEKLFF. The CDR3 nucleotides are TGCGCCAGCAGACGACCAGGGACTACTAATGAAAAACTGTTTTTT.

The genes are TRBV4-3 and TRBJ2-3, with 13 nucleotides matching TRBD2. The CDR3 loop spans 16 amino acids. Germline values: CDR1 LGHNA, CDR2 YSLEER. After removal of 1 base from V and 6 bases from J, the junction contained 4 bases not matched to a gene. In nucleotides, the CDR3 is TGCGCCAGCAGCCAAGGGCGGACTAGCGGGAGTGATACGCAGTATTTT. Translating gives CASSQGRTSGSDTQYF.

J is TRBJ2-1 and V is TRBV4-3, with 7 bases lining up with TRBD2. J was trimmed by 4 bases and V by 0 bases; bases with no gene match: 12. The CDR3 is made up of 18 amino acids. Germline V gene sequence: CDR1 LGHNA, CDR2 YSLEER. For the CDR3, the DNA is TGCGCCAGCAGCCAAGATCCCCACCGACTAGCTGCGTACAATGAGCAGTTCTTC. Encoded protein: CASSQDPHRLAAYNEQFF.

The chain is built from TRBV25-1 and TRBJ2-1; tentative D call: TRBD2 (6 bases). CDR3 size: 17 residues. V lost 1 base and J 2 bases, leaving 15 bases between the germline ends. Germline V lookup: CDR1 MGHDK, CDR2 SYGVNS. CDR3 coding DNA: TGTGCCAGCAGTGAATCGTTGATTAGCGGAGCCTACAATGAGCAGTTCTTC. It encodes CASSESLISGAYNEQFF. Based on the CDR3 plus reference TRBV25-1 and TRBJ2-1, the full variable domain is EADIYQTPRYLVIGTGKKITLECSQTMGHDKMYWYQQDPGMELHLIHYSYGVNSTEKGDLSSESTVSRIRTEHFPLTLESARPSHTSQYLCASSESLISGAYNEQFFGPGTRLTVL.

V and J are TRBV11-3 and TRBJ2-1, with TRBD2 as a possible D gene (6 bases). This CDR3 is built from 13 residues. The V end lost 8 bases, the J end lost 5 bases, and 13 bases lay between the germline ends. CDR1 is SGHNT and CDR2 is YENEEA in the germline V gene. CDR3 nucleotide sequence: TGTGCCAGCCTGGGGACTTTCAACAATGAGCAGTTCTTC. Its translation: CASLGTFNNEQFF.